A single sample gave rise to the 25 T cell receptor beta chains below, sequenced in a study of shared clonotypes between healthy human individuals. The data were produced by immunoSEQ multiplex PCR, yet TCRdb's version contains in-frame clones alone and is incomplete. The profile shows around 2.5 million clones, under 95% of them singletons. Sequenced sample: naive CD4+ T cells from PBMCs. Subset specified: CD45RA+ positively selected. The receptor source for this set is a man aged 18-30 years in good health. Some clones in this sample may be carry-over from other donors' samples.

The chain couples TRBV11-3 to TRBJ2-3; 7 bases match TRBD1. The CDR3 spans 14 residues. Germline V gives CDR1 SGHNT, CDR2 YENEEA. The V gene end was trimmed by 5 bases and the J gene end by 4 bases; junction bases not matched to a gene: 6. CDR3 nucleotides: TGTGCCAGCAGCCCAACAGGGGTAGCAGATACGCAGTATTTT. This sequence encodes CASSPTGVADTQYF.

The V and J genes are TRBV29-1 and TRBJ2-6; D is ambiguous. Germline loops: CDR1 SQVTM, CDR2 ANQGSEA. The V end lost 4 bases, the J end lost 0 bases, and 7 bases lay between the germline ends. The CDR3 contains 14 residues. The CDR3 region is CSVAWGSGANVLTF. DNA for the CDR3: TGCAGCGTTGCATGGGGCTCTGGGGCCAACGTCCTGACTTTC. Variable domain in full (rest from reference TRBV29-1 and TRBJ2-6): SAVISQKPSRDICQRGTSLTIQCQVDSQVTMMFWYRQQPGQSLTLIATANQGSEATYESGFVIDKFPISRPNLTFSTLTVSNMSPEDSSIYLCSVAWGSGANVLTFGAGSRLTVL.

The DNA of the CDR3 is TGCGCCAGCAGTTCTCCCTCGGGCGAAAAACTGTTTTTT. Translation gives CASSSPSGEKLFF. This chain joins TRBV5-1 and TRBJ1-4; D ambiguous. The ends were cut back, 5 bases at V and 8 bases at J, with 13 bases in the middle. This CDR3 is 13 amino acids long. Germline loops: CDR1 SGHRS, CDR2 YFSETQ.

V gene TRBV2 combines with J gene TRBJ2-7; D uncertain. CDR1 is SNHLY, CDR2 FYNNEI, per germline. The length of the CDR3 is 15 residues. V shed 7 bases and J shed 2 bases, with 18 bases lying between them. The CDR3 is CASTPGGSRAYEQYF. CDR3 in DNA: TGTGCCAGCACCCCTGGTGGTAGCCGAGCCTACGAGCAGTACTTC.

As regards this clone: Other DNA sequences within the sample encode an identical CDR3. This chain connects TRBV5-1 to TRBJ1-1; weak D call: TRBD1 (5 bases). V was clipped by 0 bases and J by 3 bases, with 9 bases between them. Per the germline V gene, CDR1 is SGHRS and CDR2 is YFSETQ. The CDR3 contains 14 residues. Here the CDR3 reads CASSLDGGDTEAFF. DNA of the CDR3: TGCGCCAGCAGCTTGGACGGGGGAGACACTGAAGCTTTCTTT. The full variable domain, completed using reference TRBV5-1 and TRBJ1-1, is KAGVTQTPRYLIKTRGQQVTLSCSPISGHRSVSWYQQTPGQGLQFLFEYFSETQRNKGNFPGRFSGRQFSNSRSEMNVSTLELGDSALYLCASSLDGGDTEAFFGQGTRLTVV.

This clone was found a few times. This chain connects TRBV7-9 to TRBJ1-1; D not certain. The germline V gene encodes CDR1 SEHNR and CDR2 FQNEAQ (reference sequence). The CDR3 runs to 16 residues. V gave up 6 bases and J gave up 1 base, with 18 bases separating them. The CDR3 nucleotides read TGTGCCAGCAGAGGGAACGCCGTGACAAAGAACACTGAAGCTTTCTTT. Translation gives CASRGNAVTKNTEAFF.

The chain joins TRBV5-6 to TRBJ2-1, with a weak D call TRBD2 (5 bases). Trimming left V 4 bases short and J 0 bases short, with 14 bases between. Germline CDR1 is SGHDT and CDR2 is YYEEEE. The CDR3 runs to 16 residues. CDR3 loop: CASSPLGARSYNEQFF. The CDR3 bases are TGTGCCAGCAGCCCCCTGGGAGCGCGCTCCTACAATGAGCAGTTCTTC.

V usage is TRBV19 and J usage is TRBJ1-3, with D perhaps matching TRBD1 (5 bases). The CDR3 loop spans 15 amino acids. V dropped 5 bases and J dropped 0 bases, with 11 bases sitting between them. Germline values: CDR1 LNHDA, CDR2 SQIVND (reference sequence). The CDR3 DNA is TGTGCCAGTAGTGGGGGACTCCTCTCTGGAAACACCATATATTTT. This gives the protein CASSGGLLSGNTIYF.

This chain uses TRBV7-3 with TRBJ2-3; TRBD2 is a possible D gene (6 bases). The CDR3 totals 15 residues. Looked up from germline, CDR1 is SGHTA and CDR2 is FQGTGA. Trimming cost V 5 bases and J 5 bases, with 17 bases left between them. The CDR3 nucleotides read TGTGCCAGCAGCCGTGCCGGGACTCAAGGAGATACGCAGTATTTT. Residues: CASSRAGTQGDTQYF.

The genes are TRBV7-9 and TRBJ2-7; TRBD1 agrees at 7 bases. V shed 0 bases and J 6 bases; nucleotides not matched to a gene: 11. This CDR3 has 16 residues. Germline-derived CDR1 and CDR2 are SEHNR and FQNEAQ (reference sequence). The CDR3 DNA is TGTGCCAGCAGCTTAGCTTGGACAGGACGGTTTGGCGAGCAGTACTTC. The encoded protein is CASSLAWTGRFGEQYF.

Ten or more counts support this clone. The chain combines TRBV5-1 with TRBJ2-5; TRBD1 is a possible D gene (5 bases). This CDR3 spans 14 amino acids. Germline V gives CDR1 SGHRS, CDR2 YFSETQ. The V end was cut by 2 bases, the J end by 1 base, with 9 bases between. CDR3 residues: CASSFSGIQETQYF. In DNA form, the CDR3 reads TGCGCCAGCAGCTTTTCAGGGATCCAAGAGACCCAGTACTTC. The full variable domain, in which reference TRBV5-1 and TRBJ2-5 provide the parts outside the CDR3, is KAGVTQTPRYLIKTRGQQVTLSCSPISGHRSVSWYQQTPGQGLQFLFEYFSETQRNKGNFPGRFSGRQFSNSRSEMNVSTLELGDSALYLCASSFSGIQETQYFGPGTRLLVL.

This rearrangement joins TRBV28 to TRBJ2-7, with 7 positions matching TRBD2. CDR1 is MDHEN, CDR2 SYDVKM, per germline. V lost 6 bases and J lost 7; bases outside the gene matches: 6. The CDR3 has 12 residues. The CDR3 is CASREGEGEQYF. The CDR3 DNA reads TGTGCCAGCAGGGAAGGGGAGGGAGAGCAGTACTTC.

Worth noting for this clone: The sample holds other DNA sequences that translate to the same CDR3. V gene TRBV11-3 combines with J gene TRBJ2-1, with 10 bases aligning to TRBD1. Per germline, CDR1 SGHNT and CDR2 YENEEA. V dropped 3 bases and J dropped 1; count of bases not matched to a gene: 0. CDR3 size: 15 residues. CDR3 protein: CASSLGQGSYNEQFF. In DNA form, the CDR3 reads TGTGCCAGCAGCTTGGGACAGGGGTCCTACAATGAGCAGTTCTTC.

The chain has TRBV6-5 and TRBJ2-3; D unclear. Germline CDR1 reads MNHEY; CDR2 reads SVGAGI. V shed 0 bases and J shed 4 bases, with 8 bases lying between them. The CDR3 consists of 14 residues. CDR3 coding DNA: TGTGCCAGCAGTTACTCCCCAATCTCAGATACGCAGTATTTT. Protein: CASSYSPISDTQYF.

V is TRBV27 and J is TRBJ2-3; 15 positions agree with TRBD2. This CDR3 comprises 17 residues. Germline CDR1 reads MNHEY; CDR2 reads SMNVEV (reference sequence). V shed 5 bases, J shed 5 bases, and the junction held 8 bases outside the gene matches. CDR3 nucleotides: TGTGCCAGCAGTGCCGTAAGGACTAGCGGGAGGGGAGATACGCAGTATTTT. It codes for CASSAVRTSGRGDTQYF.

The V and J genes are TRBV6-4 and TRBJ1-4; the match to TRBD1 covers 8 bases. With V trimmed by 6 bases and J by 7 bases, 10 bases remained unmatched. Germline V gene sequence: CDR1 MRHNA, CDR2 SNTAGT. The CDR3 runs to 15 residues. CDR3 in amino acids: CASRPTGGIAEKLFF. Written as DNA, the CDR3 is TGTGCCAGCAGGCCAACAGGGGGTATTGCTGAAAAACTGTTTTTT.

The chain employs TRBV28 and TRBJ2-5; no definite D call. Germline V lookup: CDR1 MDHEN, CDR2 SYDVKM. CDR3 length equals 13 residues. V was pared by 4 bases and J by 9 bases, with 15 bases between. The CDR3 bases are TGTGCCAGCAGTTCCCAGGAAATCGGTTCCCAGTACTTC. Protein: CASSSQEIGSQYF.

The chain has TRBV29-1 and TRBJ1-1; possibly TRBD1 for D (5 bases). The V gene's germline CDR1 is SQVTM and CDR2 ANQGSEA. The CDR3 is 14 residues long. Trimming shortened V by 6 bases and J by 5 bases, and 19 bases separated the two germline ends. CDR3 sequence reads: CSVDSGIRETEAFF. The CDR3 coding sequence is TGCAGCGTGGATTCAGGGATAAGAGAGACTGAAGCTTTCTTT.

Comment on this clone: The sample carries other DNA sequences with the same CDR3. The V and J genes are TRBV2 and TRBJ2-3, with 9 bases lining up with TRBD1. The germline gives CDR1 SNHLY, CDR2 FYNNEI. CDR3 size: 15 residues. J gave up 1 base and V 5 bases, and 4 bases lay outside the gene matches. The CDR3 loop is CASSPGQGRTDTQYF. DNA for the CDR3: TGTGCCAGCAGTCCGGGACAGGGCCGCACAGATACGCAGTATTTT.

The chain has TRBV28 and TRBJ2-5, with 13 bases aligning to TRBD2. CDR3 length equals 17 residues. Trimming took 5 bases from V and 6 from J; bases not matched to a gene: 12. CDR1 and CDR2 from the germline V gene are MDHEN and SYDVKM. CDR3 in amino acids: CASSRTTRTSGSKTQYF. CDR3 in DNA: TGTGCCAGCAGTCGAACGACTAGGACTAGCGGGAGTAAGACCCAGTACTTC.

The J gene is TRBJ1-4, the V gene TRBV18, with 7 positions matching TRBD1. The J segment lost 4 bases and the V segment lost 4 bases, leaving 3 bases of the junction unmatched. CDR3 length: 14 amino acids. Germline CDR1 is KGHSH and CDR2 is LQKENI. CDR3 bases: TGTGCCAGCTCACGGGACAGCTTTAATGAAAAACTGTTTTTT. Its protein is CASSRDSFNEKLFF.

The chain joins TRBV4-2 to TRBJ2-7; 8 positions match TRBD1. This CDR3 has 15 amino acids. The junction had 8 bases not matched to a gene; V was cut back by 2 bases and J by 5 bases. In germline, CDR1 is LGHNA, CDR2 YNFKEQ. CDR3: CASSQNRQGSDEQYF. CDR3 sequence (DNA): TGTGCCAGCAGCCAAAATCGACAGGGGAGCGACGAGCAGTACTTC.

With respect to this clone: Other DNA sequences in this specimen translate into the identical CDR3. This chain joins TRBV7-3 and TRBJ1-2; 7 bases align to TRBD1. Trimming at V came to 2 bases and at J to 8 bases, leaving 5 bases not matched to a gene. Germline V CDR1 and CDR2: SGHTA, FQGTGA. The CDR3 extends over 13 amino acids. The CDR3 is CASSLRQGGGYTF. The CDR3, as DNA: TGTGCCAGCAGCTTACGACAGGGTGGGGGCTACACCTTC.

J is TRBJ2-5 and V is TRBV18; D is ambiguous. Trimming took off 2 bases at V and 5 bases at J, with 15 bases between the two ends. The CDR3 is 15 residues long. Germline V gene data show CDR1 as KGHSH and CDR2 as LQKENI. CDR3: CASSPLATVRETQYF. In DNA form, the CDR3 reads TGTGCCAGCTCACCATTGGCTACCGTGAGGGAGACCCAGTACTTC.

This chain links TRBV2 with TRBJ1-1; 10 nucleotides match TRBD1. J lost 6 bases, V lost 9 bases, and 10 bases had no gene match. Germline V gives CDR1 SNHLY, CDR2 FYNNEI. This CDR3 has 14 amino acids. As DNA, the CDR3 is TGTGCCAGTCGAGCCGGGACAGGGGTACCTGAAGCTTTCTTT. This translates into CASRAGTGVPEAFF.